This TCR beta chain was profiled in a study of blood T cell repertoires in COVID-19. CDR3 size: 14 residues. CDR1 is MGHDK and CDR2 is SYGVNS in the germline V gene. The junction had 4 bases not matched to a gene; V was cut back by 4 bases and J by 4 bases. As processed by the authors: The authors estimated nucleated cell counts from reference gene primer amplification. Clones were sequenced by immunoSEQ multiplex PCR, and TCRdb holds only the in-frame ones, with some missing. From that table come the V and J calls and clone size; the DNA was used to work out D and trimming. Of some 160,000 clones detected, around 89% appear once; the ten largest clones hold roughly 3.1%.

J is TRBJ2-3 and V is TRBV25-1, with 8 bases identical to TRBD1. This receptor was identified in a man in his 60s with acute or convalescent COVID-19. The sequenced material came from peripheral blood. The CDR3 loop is CASSARTGPDTQYF. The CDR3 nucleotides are TGTGCCAGCAGTGCCCGGACAGGGCCAGATACGCAGTATTTT.